These 20 T cell receptor beta chains were all obtained from the same sample, sequenced in a study of T cell responses to AZD1222 COVID-19 vaccine. Some clones are missing from TCRdb's copy, which holds only in-frame ones; the method was immunoSEQ multiplex PCR. The repertoire has around 100,000 clones, 80% to 95% of them found once; the top ten carry roughly 5%. This specimen was peripheral blood, taken on day 0 of AZD1222 vaccination. These TCRs come from an adult in good health.

This chain connects TRBV27 to TRBJ2-7; 7 bases align to TRBD2. The V and J ends lost 7 bases and 0 bases, in that order; junction bases with no gene match: 9. CDR1 is MNHEY and CDR2 is SMNVEV in the germline V gene (reference sequence). This CDR3 has 15 residues. For the CDR3, the DNA is TGTGCCAGCACATTCCTCAGCGGGGACTCCTACGAGCAGTACTTC. Translated, it gives CASTFLSGDSYEQYF.

Comment on this clone: A read error may produce the germline difference seen at one junction end. The chain has TRBV28 and TRBJ1-2, with D possibly being TRBD1 (6 bases). Germline V gives CDR1 MDHEN, CDR2 SYDVKM. The length of the CDR3 is 15 residues. CDR3 sequence: CAGSSFGTPSYGYTF. CDR3 nucleotide sequence: TGTGCCGGCAGTTCGTTTGGGACACCGTCCTATGGCTACACCTTC.

The V call is TRBV5-6, the J call TRBJ1-2; maybe TRBD1 (6 bases). Germline CDR1 reads SGHDT; CDR2 reads YYEEEE. Deletions cut 4 bases from V and 4 bases from J, with 14 bases between. CDR3 length: 14 residues. The DNA for the CDR3 is TGTGCCAGCAGCGGGTGGGGGCTGGGCTATGGCTACACCTTC. It encodes CASSGWGLGYGYTF.

The chain uses TRBV29-1 and TRBJ2-2; 8 bases map to TRBD1. V was pared by 4 bases and J by 4 bases, with 5 bases of the junction left unmatched. There are 14 residues in the CDR3. The germline gives CDR1 SQVTM, CDR2 ANQGSEA. The CDR3 DNA is TGCAGCGTTGTTCGGACAGGGCCCACCGGGGAGCTGTTTTTT. It translates to CSVVRTGPTGELFF.

The chain joins TRBV27 to TRBJ2-7; the match to TRBD2 covers 10 bases. Germline CDR1 MNHEY, CDR2 SMNVEV (reference sequence). Trimming cost V 0 bases and J 6 bases; bases outside gene matches: 5. The CDR3 spans 15 residues. The CDR3 reads CASSLSPSGGREQYF. The CDR3 DNA reads TGTGCCAGCAGTTTATCTCCTAGCGGGGGTCGCGAGCAGTACTTC.

This rearrangement joins TRBV27 to TRBJ1-2, with D maybe TRBD1 (6 bases). Trimming took off 3 bases at V and 8 bases at J, with 22 bases between the two ends. Germline V CDR1 and CDR2: MNHEY, SMNVEV (reference sequence). The CDR3 sequence is 16 residues long. This CDR3 is CASSFLGRDTTGGYTF. CDR3 coding DNA: TGTGCCAGCAGTTTTTTGGGCAGGGACACCACGGGGGGCTACACCTTC.

V gene TRBV7-3 combines with J gene TRBJ1-1, with D unclear. V was cut by 5 bases and J by 8 bases, with 6 bases left in between. Looked up from germline, CDR1 is SGHTA and CDR2 is FQGTGA. The CDR3 is 10 amino acids. The CDR3 sequence is CASSLKEAFF. The DNA for the CDR3 is TGTGCCAGCAGCCTTAAAGAAGCTTTCTTT.

This clone was detected a few times. V and J are TRBV3-1 (or the pseudogene TRBV3-2) and TRBJ1-5, with D perhaps TRBD1 (6 bases). CDR3 length: 16 amino acids. The V gene lost 5 bases and the J gene lost 6 bases, with 20 bases spanning the gap. From germline, CDR1 is LGHDT and CDR2 YNNKEL (reference sequence). This chain's CDR3 is CASSAHPGGAAQPQHF. The CDR3 DNA reads as TGTGCCAGCAGCGCCCACCCTGGGGGGGCCGCTCAGCCCCAGCATTTT.

The chain links TRBV6-2 or TRBV6-3 to TRBJ2-1; 11 bases line up with TRBD2. Germline V gives CDR1 MNHEY, CDR2 SVGEGT. The CDR3 is 17 amino acids. With V trimmed by 4 bases and J by 4 bases, 9 bases remained unmatched. CDR3 region: CASSLGSSGGAYNEQFF. The CDR3 nucleotides read TGTGCCAGCAGTTTGGGGAGTAGCGGGGGGGCGTACAATGAGCAGTTCTTC.

This chain joins TRBV28 and TRBJ2-2; 8 bases are shared with TRBD1. The CDR3 extends over 14 amino acids. Germline V gene lookup returns CDR1 MDHEN and CDR2 SYDVKM. With 6 bases clipped from V and 8 bases from J, the junction kept 8 bases outside the gene matches. DNA for the CDR3: TGTGCCAGCAGGTCGACAGGGGCGGGTGGGGAGCTGTTTTTT. Protein: CASRSTGAGGELFF.

The genes are TRBV28 and TRBJ1-2; D is unclear. Trimming pared 7 bases from V and 7 bases from J, leaving 25 bases between. The CDR3 is 16 residues long. Germline assignment: CDR1 MDHEN and CDR2 SYDVKM. The DNA of the CDR3 is TGTGCCAGCACCTCTCCAGGAGGACGAGCGGGTCTTGGCTACACCTTC. Translation gives CASTSPGGRAGLGYTF.

J is TRBJ1-2 and V is TRBV6-5, with D unresolved. The V and J ends lost 7 bases and 0 bases respectively, with 15 bases between them. CDR3 size: 15 residues. From germline, CDR1 is MNHEY and CDR2 SVGAGI. As DNA, the CDR3 is TGTGCCAGCACCAGTTATGGTGGGGCTAACTATGGCTACACCTTC. It codes for CASTSYGGANYGYTF.

This chain connects TRBV7-8 to TRBJ1-5; no definite D call. The V gene's germline CDR1 is SGHVS and CDR2 FQNEAQ. V was clipped by 2 bases and J by 5 bases, with 7 bases between them. This CDR3 contains 13 residues. CDR3 DNA: TGTGCCAGCAGCTTACTGGCCGATCAGCCCCAGCATTTT. Residues: CASSLLADQPQHF.

This chain connects TRBV9 to TRBJ2-5; D perhaps matches TRBD2 (6 bases). The germline V and J ends were trimmed by 4 bases and 7 bases, with 17 bases remaining between them. Per the germline V gene, CDR1 is SGDLS and CDR2 is YYNGEE. This CDR3 spans 14 amino acids. CDR3 sequence: CASSPRLGPGTQYF. CDR3 bases: TGTGCCAGCAGCCCAAGACTAGGCCCCGGGACCCAGTACTTC.

V usage is TRBV11-3 and J usage is TRBJ2-6; D is unclear. Germline assignment: CDR1 SGHNT and CDR2 YENEEA. Deletions cut 1 base from V and 7 bases from J, with 11 bases between. The CDR3 contains 15 residues. In DNA, the CDR3 is TGTGCCAGCAGCTTAGTTTATTCGGTTGCCAACGTCCTGACTTTC. It yields the protein CASSLVYSVANVLTF.

The chain uses TRBV20-1 and TRBJ2-3; 9 bases agree with TRBD2. The junction had 4 bases not matched to a gene; V was cut back by 3 bases and J by 3 bases. The CDR3 runs to 14 residues. The germline gives CDR1 DFQATT, CDR2 SNEGSKA (reference sequence). The CDR3 here is CSASASGETDTQYF. Written as DNA, the CDR3 is TGCAGTGCTAGTGCTAGCGGGGAGACAGATACGCAGTATTTT.

The genes are TRBV5-1 and TRBJ2-7; 8 bases fit TRBD2. This CDR3 contains 16 residues. The trim removed 0 bases at V and 1 base at J, leaving 6 bases unmatched. Germline assignment: CDR1 SGHRS and CDR2 YFSETQ. Here the CDR3 reads CASSLDPGGMSYEQYF. In nucleotides, the CDR3 is TGCGCCAGCAGCTTGGATCCGGGGGGGATGTCCTACGAGCAGTACTTC.

This sequence joins TRBV19 and TRBJ2-7; 13 bases agree with TRBD2. Germline V gene data show CDR1 as LNHDA and CDR2 as SQIVND (reference sequence). The CDR3 runs to 15 residues. Losses at the gene ends were 3 bases for V and 6 bases for J; bases not matched to a gene: 5. CDR3 region: CASSILWTSGGEQYF. CDR3 nucleotide sequence: TGTGCCAGTAGTATCCTCTGGACTAGCGGGGGCGAGCAGTACTTC. The full variable domain, rest sourced from reference TRBV19 and TRBJ2-7, is DGGITQSPKYLFRKEGQNVTLSCEQNLNHDAMYWYRQDPGQGLRLIYYSQIVNDFQKGDIAEGYSVSREKKESFPLTVTSAQKNPTAFYLCASSILWTSGGEQYFGPGTRLTVT.

The chain joins TRBV3-1 (or the pseudogene TRBV3-2) to TRBJ1-2, with D perhaps TRBD1 (6 bases). There are 13 residues in the CDR3. V was cut by 3 bases and J by 8 bases, with 13 bases left in between. Germline V gene lookup returns CDR1 LGHDT and CDR2 YNNKEL (reference sequence). The DNA for the CDR3 is TGTGCCAGCAGCCACATAAGGGGGTGGGGCTACACCTTC. It codes for CASSHIRGWGYTF.

As DNA, the CDR3 is TGTGCCAGTAGTTTTCGGGGACAGGGGTTTTCTGGAAACACCATATATTTT. Translation: CASSFRGQGFSGNTIYF. J is TRBJ1-3 and V is TRBV19; the match to TRBD1 covers 10 bases. This CDR3 is 17 amino acids long. The junction had 8 bases not matched to a gene; V was cut back by 5 bases and J by 1 base. The V gene's germline CDR1 is LNHDA and CDR2 SQIVND (reference sequence).